These 8 T cell receptor beta chains came from one sample sequenced in a study of blood T cells in healthy people across ages (dated by TCRdb to 2013 to 2016). The library was prepared using 5' RACE. TCRdb shows the sequencer as Illumina HiSeq 2500. The second PCR ran for roughly 7 to 11 cycles and used a J-beta primer mix along with a sample-barcoded 5' primer. TCRdb took the public reads, trimmed them with fastp at Q25, ran MiXCR for clone calling and kept in-frame beta chains. Merged by CDR3 protein, the rows form single entries marked with the most common genes and DNA. Across this sample there are about 970,000 distinct CDR3 sequences, with roughly 51% seen only once. The ten largest clones add up to around a fifth of the sample. The material sequenced was blood. The receptor source for this set is a woman aged 60-75 years in good health.

This clonotype was found a few times. This chain connects TRBV20-1 to TRBJ2-1; no reliable D call. Germline CDR1 is DFQATT and CDR2 is SNEGSKA (reference sequence). V was trimmed by 5 bases and J by 9 bases, leaving 11 bases between them. The length of the CDR3 is 11 residues. The CDR3 region is CSAYNQREQFF. The CDR3 bases are TGCAGTGCTTACAACCAGCGTGAGCAGTTCTTC.

This clonotype was counted between two and nine times. The junction departs from the called germline gene at one end, perhaps through a read error. V is TRBV9 and J is TRBJ2-4; maybe TRBD2 (5 bases). The end of the DNA aligns better with TRBJ2-5, so the J call may be wrong. The CDR3 sequence is 14 residues long. Germline V CDR1 and CDR2: SGDLS, YYNGEE. This CDR3 reads CASSVAPGLETQYF. CDR3 sequence (DNA): TGTGCTAGCAGCGTAGCTCCCGGACTAGAGACCCAGTACTTC.

The gene calls are TRBV28 and TRBJ2-3, with D unresolved. Germline lookup yields CDR1 MDHEN and CDR2 SYDVKM. V lost 6 bases and J 3 bases, leaving 13 bases between the germline ends. The CDR3 covers 14 residues. The CDR3 reads CASSEWAGTDTQYF. The CDR3 DNA reads TGTGCCAGCAGCGAGTGGGCAGGTACAGATACGCAGTATTTT. Using reference TRBV28 and TRBJ2-3 for the parts outside the CDR3, the full variable domain is DVKVTQSSRYLVKRTGEKVFLECVQDMDHENMFWYRQDPGLGLRLIYFSYDVKMKEKGDIPEGYSVSREKKERFSLILESASTNQTSMYLCASSEWAGTDTQYFGPGTRLTVL.

The chain uses TRBV20-1 and TRBJ2-7; D remains unclear. Trimming removed 0 bases at V and 3 bases at J, with 6 bases between. The CDR3 sequence is 12 residues long. Germline CDR1 and CDR2: DFQATT and SNEGSKA (reference sequence). The chain's CDR3 is CSARDYGYEQYF. The CDR3 nucleotides are TGCAGTGCTAGAGACTACGGCTACGAGCAGTACTTC.

The chain recombines TRBV12-3 or TRBV12-4 with TRBJ1-4; D unresolved. V lost 4 bases and J 4 bases, leaving 13 bases between the germline ends. The CDR3 consists of 15 residues. The CDR3 is CASSYRRQLNEKLFF. The CDR3 nucleotides are TGTGCCAGCAGTTATCGGCGGCAACTTAATGAAAAACTGTTTTTT.

The chain carries TRBV29-1 and TRBJ2-1; 7 nucleotides align to TRBD2. There are 14 residues in the CDR3. V trimming: 7 bases; J trimming: 0 bases; junction bases outside the gene matches: 6. From germline, CDR1 is SQVTM and CDR2 ANQGSEA. In nucleotides, the CDR3 is TGCAGCGCCAGCGGGGCCAGCTCCTACAATGAGCAGTTCTTC. This encodes CSASGASSYNEQFF.

The rearrangement joins TRBV29-1 to TRBJ1-4; TRBD1 matches at 7 bases. Germline V CDR1 and CDR2: SQVTM, ANQGSEA. The CDR3 contains 14 residues. V lost 6 bases, J lost 3 bases, and 7 bases stayed unmatched. Here the CDR3 reads CSVRAGTANEKLFF. The CDR3 coding sequence is TGCAGCGTAAGAGCCGGGACAGCTAATGAAAAACTGTTTTTT.

CDR3 residues: CATQVSGQETQYF. The CDR3 nucleotides are TGTGCCACCCAGGTTTCGGGCCAAGAGACCCAGTACTTC. The chain uses TRBV2 and TRBJ2-5; no clear D gene. The CDR3 is 13 residues long. Germline V gene lookup returns CDR1 SNHLY and CDR2 FYNNEI. Trimming cost V 10 bases and J 1 base, with 13 bases left between them.